Following are 26 T cell receptor beta chains from one sample sequenced in a study of graft-versus-host responses after intestinal transplantation. The researchers put around 200,000 CFSE-labeled responder cells into plates with around 200,000 irradiated, violet-dye-labeled stimulator cells. Clones were sequenced by immunoSEQ multiplex PCR, and TCRdb holds only the in-frame ones, with some missing. Among some 8,000 clones, roughly 30% were seen once, and the ten largest hold 2% to 2.5%. The sequencing used alloreactive CD8+ T cells from a mixed lymphocyte reaction culture, collected before intestinal transplant. Subset given: CFSE-low proliferating T cells sorted from roughly 6-day pre-transplant mixed lymphocyte reaction (GvH or HvG direction). The receptors were sampled from a human patient who received an intestinal transplant.

This CDR3 reads CASSYTLAITDTQYF. The CDR3 region has the DNA TGTGCCAGCAGTTACACCCTAGCGATCACAGATACGCAGTATTTT. The chain employs TRBV27 and TRBJ2-3; maybe TRBD2 (6 bases). Trimming cost V 4 bases and J 2 bases, with 13 bases left between them. Germline V CDR1 and CDR2: MNHEY, SMNVEV (reference sequence). The CDR3 totals 15 residues.

The sample holds a few counts of this clone. This chain uses TRBV7-9 with TRBJ1-2; a weak D match, TRBD1 (5 bases). V lost 6 bases and J 8 bases, leaving 13 bases between the germline ends. Germline CDR1 reads SEHNR; CDR2 reads FQNEAQ (reference sequence). CDR3 length: 12 residues. The CDR3, as DNA: TGTGCCAGCAGTCAGGGTTCCGGGGGCTACACCTTC. Translated, it gives CASSQGSGGYTF.

The rearrangement joins TRBV2 to TRBJ2-7, with 8 bases fitting TRBD2. The CDR3 sequence is 16 residues long. Per germline, CDR1 SNHLY and CDR2 FYNNEI. V was clipped by 4 bases and J by 2 bases; unmatched bases: 10. The CDR3 nucleotides are TGTGCCAGCAGTGTGAGTAGCGGGGATCCCACCTACGAGCAGTACTTC. Residues: CASSVSSGDPTYEQYF.

The chain recombines TRBV6-5 with TRBJ2-3, with D perhaps matching TRBD2 (5 bases). V was cut by 6 bases and J by 2 bases, with 12 bases left in between. Germline V gives CDR1 MNHEY, CDR2 SVGAGI. This CDR3 has 14 residues. The CDR3 loop is CASRAETITDTQYF. The CDR3 DNA reads as TGTGCCAGCAGGGCTGAGACTATCACAGATACGCAGTATTTT.

The chain has TRBV30 and TRBJ2-7; 7 positions match TRBD2. Germline CDR1 reads GTSNPN; CDR2 reads SVGIG (reference sequence). V trimming: 3 bases; J trimming: 0 bases; junction bases outside the gene matches: 8. The CDR3 runs to 15 residues. CDR3 sequence reads: CAWRSLLAVSYEQYF. CDR3 sequence (DNA): TGTGCCTGGAGGTCCCTCCTAGCGGTCTCCTACGAGCAGTACTTC. Full variable domain (outside the CDR3, taken from reference TRBV30 and TRBJ2-7): SQTIHQWPATLVQPVGSPLSLECTVEGTSNPNLYWYRQAAGRGLQLLFYSVGIGQISSEVPQNLSASRPQDRQFILSSKKLLLSDSGFYLCAWRSLLAVSYEQYFGPGTRLTVT.

Only a few counts were recorded for this clone. The chain recombines TRBV21-1 with TRBJ2-1; TRBD2 is taken as the D call from the table, unchecked against the DNA. TRBV21-1 is described as a pseudogene. There are 17 residues in the CDR3. CDR3 sequence reads: CASSKVFGGETYNEQFF. In nucleotides, the CDR3 is TGTGCCAGCAGCAAAGTCTTCGGGGGAGAAACCTACAATGAGCAGTTCTTC.

The table lists this clone with a few counts. CDR3 amino acids: CASSIDGVQPQHF. For the CDR3, the DNA is TGTGCCAGTAGTATCGACGGGGTTCAGCCCCAGCATTTT. This sequence joins TRBV19 and TRBJ1-5; D uncertain. CDR3 size: 13 residues. CDR1 LNHDA and CDR2 SQIVND come from the germline V gene (reference sequence). Trimming took off 3 bases at V and 6 bases at J, with 9 bases between the two ends.

The V call is TRBV4-2, the J call TRBJ2-7, with TRBD2 identical over 9 bases. The CDR3 consists of 18 residues. Germline values: CDR1 LGHNA, CDR2 YNFKEQ. After removal of 0 bases from V and 1 base from J, the junction contained 10 bases not matched to a gene. The DNA of the CDR3 is TGTGCCAGCAGCCAAGAAGGTGATGCAGCGGGAGGATCCTACGAGCAGTACTTC. Translation: CASSQEGDAAGGSYEQYF.

The chain has TRBV7-8 and TRBJ2-5; D is possibly TRBD2 (6 bases). Germline V gene lookup returns CDR1 SGHVS and CDR2 FQNEAQ. This CDR3 has 13 residues. V lost 3 bases and J 5 bases, leaving 10 bases between the germline ends. CDR3 sequence reads: CASSFWEEETQYF. DNA for the CDR3: TGTGCCAGCAGCTTCTGGGAGGAGGAGACCCAGTACTTC.

This clone showed up just a few times. This chain connects TRBV4-3 to TRBJ2-7; 8 bases agree with TRBD1. The CDR3 is made up of 18 amino acids. Looked up from germline, CDR1 is LGHNA and CDR2 is YSLEER. Trimming cost V 0 bases and J 3 bases; bases outside gene matches: 13. The CDR3 sequence: CASSQDSGRTGRFYEQYF. The CDR3 DNA reads TGCGCCAGCAGCCAAGACTCTGGCCGGACAGGGAGGTTCTACGAGCAGTACTTC.

The rearrangement uses TRBV6-5 and TRBJ2-2, with D tentatively TRBD1 (6 bases). V was pared by 2 bases and J by 1 base, with 8 bases between. The germline V gene encodes CDR1 MNHEY and CDR2 SVGAGI. The CDR3 consists of 15 residues. The CDR3 reads CASSYETGNTGELFF. The CDR3 DNA reads TGTGCCAGCAGTTACGAGACAGGGAACACCGGGGAGCTGTTTTTT.

The sample holds a few counts of this clone. This chain joins TRBV9 and TRBJ2-7; D is perhaps TRBD2 (7 bases). Germline CDR1 is SGDLS and CDR2 is YYNGEE. Trimming took off 4 bases at V and 3 bases at J, with 17 bases between the two ends. This CDR3 comprises 15 residues. CDR3 DNA: TGTGCCAGCAGCCAGAGGGGGGGCAGCATCTACGAGCAGTACTTC. Translated: CASSQRGGSIYEQYF.

For the CDR3, the DNA is TGTGCCAGCAGCATCGGGACAGGGGCCTATGGCTACACCTTC. Its translation: CASSIGTGAYGYTF. The J gene is TRBJ1-2, the V gene TRBV7-8; 10 bases match TRBD1. With V trimmed by 5 bases and J by 4 bases, 4 bases remained unmatched. Germline CDR1 SGHVS, CDR2 FQNEAQ. This CDR3 has 14 residues.

This clone was detected a few times. The chain has TRBV6-5 and TRBJ2-1, with no clear D. CDR1 is MNHEY and CDR2 is SVGAGI in the germline V gene. This CDR3 has 13 residues. The V end lost 5 bases, the J end lost 0 bases, and 5 bases lay between the germline ends. CDR3 nucleotide sequence: TGTGCCAGCAGTACAGCCTCCTACAATGAGCAGTTCTTC. Residues: CASSTASYNEQFF.

By sample fraction, this clone is medium-sized. The chain carries TRBV6-6 and TRBJ1-3; no clear D gene. CDR3 length: 15 amino acids. V was trimmed by 7 bases and J by 1 base, leaving 14 bases between them. Germline CDR1 and CDR2: MNHNY and SVGAGI (reference sequence). The chain's CDR3 is CASIYRRRSGNTIYF. CDR3 nucleotides: TGTGCCAGCATCTACAGAAGAAGATCTGGAAACACCATATATTTT.

CDR3 loop: CASSSETYEQYF. For the CDR3, the DNA is TGTGCCAGCAGCTCCGAGACCTACGAGCAGTACTTC. The chain uses TRBV5-6 and TRBJ2-7; no firm D call. Trimming shortened V by 3 bases and J by 2 bases, and 6 bases separated the two germline ends. There are 12 residues in the CDR3. The germline gives CDR1 SGHDT, CDR2 YYEEEE. Filled out from reference TRBV5-6 and TRBJ2-7, the complete variable domain reads DAGVTQSPTHLIKTRGQQVTLRCSPKSGHDTVSWYQQALGQGPQFIFQYYEEEERQRGNFPDRFSGHQFPNYSSELNVNALLLGDSALYLCASSSETYEQYFGPGTRLTVT.

The chain joins TRBV6-5 to TRBJ2-2; TRBD2 might be the D (6 bases). Trimming shortened V by 4 bases and J by 3 bases, and 9 bases separated the two germline ends. This CDR3 region has 14 residues. Germline-derived CDR1 and CDR2 are MNHEY and SVGAGI. CDR3 coding DNA: TGTGCCAGCAGTTGGGGGACTTACACCGGGGAGCTGTTTTTT. Translating gives CASSWGTYTGELFF.

This clone is labeled large (0.1 to 1%). The rearrangement uses TRBV10-3 and TRBJ1-3; the D gene is possibly TRBD1 (5 bases). The CDR3 is 11 amino acids. Between the trimmed V and J ends, which lost 11 bases and 9 bases, there was a span of 14 bases. Germline V CDR1 and CDR2: ENHRY, SYGVKD. The CDR3 loop reads CAVRTGVTIYF. CDR3 bases: TGTGCCGTAAGAACGGGGGTCACCATATATTTT.

Note on this clone: Since a much larger clone is just one base distant, this may be a read error. J is TRBJ1-1 and V is TRBV30; the D gene is possibly TRBD1 (5 bases). Germline V gene lookup returns CDR1 GTSNPN and CDR2 SVGIG (reference sequence). CDR3 length equals 13 residues. V gave up 1 base and J gave up 1 base, with 7 bases separating them. CDR3 amino acids: CAWSEGWNTEAFF. The CDR3 DNA sequence: TGTGCCTGGAGTGAGGGGTGGAACACTGAAGCTTTCTTT.

This clone was seen only a few times. J is TRBJ2-7 and V is TRBV9, with a weak D call TRBD2 (6 bases). The CDR3 contains 15 residues. Germline V CDR1 and CDR2: SGDLS, YYNGEE. Trimming took off 2 bases at V and 2 bases at J, with 14 bases between the two ends. CDR3 in DNA: TGTGCCAGCAGCGTGGCGGGGTTCCTCACCTACGAGCAGTACTTC. Encoded protein: CASSVAGFLTYEQYF.

This chain uses TRBV27 with TRBJ1-1, with 8 bases that match TRBD1. The germline V gene encodes CDR1 MNHEY and CDR2 SMNVEV (reference sequence). J was trimmed by 2 bases and V by 2 bases; bases with no gene match: 4. This CDR3 spans 15 amino acids. CDR3 amino acids: CASSLGPGGNTEAFF. The CDR3, as DNA: TGTGCCAGCAGTTTAGGTCCAGGGGGCAACACTGAAGCTTTCTTT.

This chain links TRBV7-7 with TRBJ2-5; 7 nucleotides align to TRBD1. Losses at the gene ends were 4 bases for V and 5 bases for J; bases not matched to a gene: 10. Germline lookup yields CDR1 SSHAT and CDR2 FNYEAQ (reference sequence). This CDR3 has 15 residues. CDR3 DNA sequence: TGTGCCAGCAGCTATTCTGAGGGGGCTGCGGAGACCCAGTACTTC. It is translated as CASSYSEGAAETQYF.

The chain employs TRBV7-9 and TRBJ1-3, with D perhaps TRBD1 (5 bases). Germline V gives CDR1 SEHNR, CDR2 FQNEAQ (reference sequence). The CDR3 length is 15 residues. The V gene lost 2 bases and the J gene lost 0 bases, with 8 bases spanning the gap. The CDR3 region is CASSLPTASGNTIYF. As DNA, the CDR3 is TGTGCCAGCAGCTTACCGACAGCCTCTGGAAACACCATATATTTT.

This clone was found a few times. V is TRBV7-6 and J is TRBJ2-2, with D perhaps TRBD2 (6 bases). Germline CDR1 and CDR2: SGHVS and FNYEAQ. V was trimmed by 2 bases and J by 6 bases, leaving 10 bases between them. The CDR3 extends over 14 amino acids. This chain's CDR3 is CASSLSTGAGELFF. In DNA form, the CDR3 reads TGTGCCAGCAGCTTATCGACGGGGGCCGGGGAGCTGTTTTTT.

The J gene is TRBJ2-1, the V gene TRBV4-1; D remains ambiguous. The germline gives CDR1 MGHRA, CDR2 YSYEKL. The CDR3 has 15 residues. The V gene lost 3 bases and the J gene lost 4 bases, with 13 bases spanning the gap. The CDR3 DNA sequence: TGCGCCAGCAGCCAGGTCATAGCCGATTACAATGAGCAGTTCTTC. Its protein is CASSQVIADYNEQFF.

V usage is TRBV6-5 and J usage is TRBJ1-1; no clear D gene. This CDR3 has 14 residues. V gave up 0 bases and J gave up 7 bases, with 12 bases separating them. Germline CDR1 MNHEY, CDR2 SVGAGI. The CDR3 here is CASSYSAEGLEAFF. The CDR3 DNA sequence: TGTGCCAGCAGTTACTCCGCGGAGGGCCTTGAAGCTTTCTTT.